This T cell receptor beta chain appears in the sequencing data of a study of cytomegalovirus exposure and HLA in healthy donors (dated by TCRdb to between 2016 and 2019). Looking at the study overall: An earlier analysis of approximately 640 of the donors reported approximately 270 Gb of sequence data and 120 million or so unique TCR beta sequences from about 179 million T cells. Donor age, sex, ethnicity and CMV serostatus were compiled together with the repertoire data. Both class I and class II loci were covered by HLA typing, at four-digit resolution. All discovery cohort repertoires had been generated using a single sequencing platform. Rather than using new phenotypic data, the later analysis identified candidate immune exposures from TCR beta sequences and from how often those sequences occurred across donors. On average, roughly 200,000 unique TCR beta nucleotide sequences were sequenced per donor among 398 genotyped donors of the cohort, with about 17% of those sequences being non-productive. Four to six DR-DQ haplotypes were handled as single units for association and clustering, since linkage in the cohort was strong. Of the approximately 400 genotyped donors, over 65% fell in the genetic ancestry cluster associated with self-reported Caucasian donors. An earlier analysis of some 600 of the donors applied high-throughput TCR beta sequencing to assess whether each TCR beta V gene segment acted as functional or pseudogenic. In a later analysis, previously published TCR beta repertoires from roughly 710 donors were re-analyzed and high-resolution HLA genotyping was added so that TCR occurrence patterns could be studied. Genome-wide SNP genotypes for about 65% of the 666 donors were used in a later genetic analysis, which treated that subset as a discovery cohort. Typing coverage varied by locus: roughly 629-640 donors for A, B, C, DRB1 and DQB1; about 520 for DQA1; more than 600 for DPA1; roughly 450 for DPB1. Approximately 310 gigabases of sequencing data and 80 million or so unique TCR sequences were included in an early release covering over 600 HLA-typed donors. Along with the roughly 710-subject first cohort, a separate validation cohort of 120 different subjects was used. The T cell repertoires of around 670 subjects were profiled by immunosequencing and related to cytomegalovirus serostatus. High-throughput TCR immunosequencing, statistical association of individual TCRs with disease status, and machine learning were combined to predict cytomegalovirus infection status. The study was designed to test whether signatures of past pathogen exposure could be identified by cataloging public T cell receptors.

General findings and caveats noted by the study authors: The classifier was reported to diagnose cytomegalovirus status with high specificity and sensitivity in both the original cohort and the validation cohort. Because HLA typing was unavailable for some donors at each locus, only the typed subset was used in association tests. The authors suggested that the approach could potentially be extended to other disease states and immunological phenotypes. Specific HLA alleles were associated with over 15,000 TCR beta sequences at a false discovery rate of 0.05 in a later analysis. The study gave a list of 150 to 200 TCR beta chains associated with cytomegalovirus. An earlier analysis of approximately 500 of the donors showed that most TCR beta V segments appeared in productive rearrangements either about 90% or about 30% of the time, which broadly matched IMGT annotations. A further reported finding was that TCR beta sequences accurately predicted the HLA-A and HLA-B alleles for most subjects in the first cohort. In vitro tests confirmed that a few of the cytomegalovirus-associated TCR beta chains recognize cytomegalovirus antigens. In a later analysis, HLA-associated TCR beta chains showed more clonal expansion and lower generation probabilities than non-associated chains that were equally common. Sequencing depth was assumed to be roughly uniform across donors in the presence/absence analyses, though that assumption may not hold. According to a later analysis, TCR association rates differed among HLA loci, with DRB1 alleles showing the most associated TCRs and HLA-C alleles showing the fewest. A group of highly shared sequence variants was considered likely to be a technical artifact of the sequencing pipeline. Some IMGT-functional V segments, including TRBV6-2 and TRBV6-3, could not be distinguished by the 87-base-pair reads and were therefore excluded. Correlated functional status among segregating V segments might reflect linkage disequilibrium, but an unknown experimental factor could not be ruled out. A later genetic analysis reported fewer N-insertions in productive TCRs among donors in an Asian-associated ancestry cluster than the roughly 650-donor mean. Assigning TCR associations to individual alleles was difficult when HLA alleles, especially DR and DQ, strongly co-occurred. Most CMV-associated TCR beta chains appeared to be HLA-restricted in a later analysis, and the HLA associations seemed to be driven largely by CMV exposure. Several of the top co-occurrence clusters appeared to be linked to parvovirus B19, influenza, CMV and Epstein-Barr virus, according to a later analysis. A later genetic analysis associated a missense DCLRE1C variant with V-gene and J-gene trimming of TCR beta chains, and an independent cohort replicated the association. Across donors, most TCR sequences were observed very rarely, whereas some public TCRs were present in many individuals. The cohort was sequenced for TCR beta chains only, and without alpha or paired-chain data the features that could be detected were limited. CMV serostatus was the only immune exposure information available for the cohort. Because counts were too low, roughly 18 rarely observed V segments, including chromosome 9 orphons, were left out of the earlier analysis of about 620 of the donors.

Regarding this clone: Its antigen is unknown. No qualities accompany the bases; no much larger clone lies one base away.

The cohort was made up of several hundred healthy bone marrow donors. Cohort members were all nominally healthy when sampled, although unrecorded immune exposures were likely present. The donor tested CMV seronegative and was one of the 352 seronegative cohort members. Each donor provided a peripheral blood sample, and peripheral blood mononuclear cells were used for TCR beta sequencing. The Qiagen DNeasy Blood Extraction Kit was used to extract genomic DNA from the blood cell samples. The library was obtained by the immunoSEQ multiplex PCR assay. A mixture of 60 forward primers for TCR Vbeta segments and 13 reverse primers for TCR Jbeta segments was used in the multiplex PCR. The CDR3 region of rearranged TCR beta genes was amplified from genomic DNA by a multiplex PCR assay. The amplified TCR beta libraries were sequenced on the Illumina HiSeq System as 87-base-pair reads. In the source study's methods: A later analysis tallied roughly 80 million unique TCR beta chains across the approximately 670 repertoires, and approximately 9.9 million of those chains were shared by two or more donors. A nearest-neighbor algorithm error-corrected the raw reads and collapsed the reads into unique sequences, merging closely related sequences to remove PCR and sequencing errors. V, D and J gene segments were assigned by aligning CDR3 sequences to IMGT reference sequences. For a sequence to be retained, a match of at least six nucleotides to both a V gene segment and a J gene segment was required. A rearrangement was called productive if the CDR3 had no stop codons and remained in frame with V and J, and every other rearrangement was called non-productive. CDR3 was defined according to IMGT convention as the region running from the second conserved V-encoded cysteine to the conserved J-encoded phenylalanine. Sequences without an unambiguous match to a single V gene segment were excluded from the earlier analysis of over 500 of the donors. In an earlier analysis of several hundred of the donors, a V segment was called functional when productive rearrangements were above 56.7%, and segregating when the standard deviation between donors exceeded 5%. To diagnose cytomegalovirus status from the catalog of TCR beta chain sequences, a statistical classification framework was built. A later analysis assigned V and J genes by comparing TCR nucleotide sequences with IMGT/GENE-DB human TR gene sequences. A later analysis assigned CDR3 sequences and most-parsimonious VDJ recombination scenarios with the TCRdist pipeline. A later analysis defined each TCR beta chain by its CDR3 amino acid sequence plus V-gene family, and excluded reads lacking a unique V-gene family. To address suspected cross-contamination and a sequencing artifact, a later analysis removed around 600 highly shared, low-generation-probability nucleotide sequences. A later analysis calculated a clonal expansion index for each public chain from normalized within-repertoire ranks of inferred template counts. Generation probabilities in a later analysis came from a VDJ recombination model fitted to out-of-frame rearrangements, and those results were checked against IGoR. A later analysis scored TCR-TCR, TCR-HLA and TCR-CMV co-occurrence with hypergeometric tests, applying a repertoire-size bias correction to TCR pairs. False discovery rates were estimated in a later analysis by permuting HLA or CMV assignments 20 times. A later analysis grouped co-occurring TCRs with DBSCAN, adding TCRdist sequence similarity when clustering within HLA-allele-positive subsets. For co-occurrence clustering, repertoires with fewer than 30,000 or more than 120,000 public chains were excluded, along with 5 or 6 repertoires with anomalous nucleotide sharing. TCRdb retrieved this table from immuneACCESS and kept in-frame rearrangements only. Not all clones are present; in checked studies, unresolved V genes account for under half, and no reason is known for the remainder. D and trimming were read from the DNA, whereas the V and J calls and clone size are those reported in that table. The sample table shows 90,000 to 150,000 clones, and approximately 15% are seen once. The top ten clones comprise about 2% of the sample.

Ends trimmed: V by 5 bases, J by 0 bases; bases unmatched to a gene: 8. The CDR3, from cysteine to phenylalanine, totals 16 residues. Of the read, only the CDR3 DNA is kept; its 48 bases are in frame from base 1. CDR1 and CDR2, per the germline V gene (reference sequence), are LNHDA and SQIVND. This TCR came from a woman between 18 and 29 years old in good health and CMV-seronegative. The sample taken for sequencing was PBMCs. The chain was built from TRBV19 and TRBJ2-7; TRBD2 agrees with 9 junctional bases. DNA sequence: TGTGCCAGTAGTGAACGGGGCGGGAGGGCCTCCTACGAGCAGTACTTC. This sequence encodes CASSERGGRASYEQYF.